Below, 16 T cell receptor beta chains from the same sample are listed, as sequenced in a study of early T cells in non-severe SARS-CoV-2 infection. TCRdb re-derived calls from the 5' RACE reads in MiXCR, one entry per CDR3 protein. The sample carries 90,000 to 130,000 distinct CDR3 sequences, around an eighth recorded once. Sequenced input: whole blood. These receptors were obtained from an adult who was a healthcare worker with PCR-confirmed SARS-CoV-2 infection or an uninfected control (not recorded which).

To note about this clonotype: A much larger clone sits a single nucleotide away, making a read error possible. The chain uses TRBV12-3 or TRBV12-4 and TRBJ2-3, with 8 bases lining up with TRBD2. The ends lost 4 bases at V and 2 bases at J; junction bases unmatched: 8. The CDR3 sequence is 16 residues long. Here the CDR3 reads CASSSGLVGATDTQYF. Here the CDR3 DNA reads TGTGCCAGCAGTTCGGGACTAGTGGGAGCCACAGATACGCAGTATTTT.

This clonotype was seen repeatedly, ten times or more. This sequence joins TRBV18 and TRBJ1-2, with 11 bases lining up with TRBD1. Losses at the gene ends were 4 bases for V and 3 bases for J; bases not matched to a gene: 1. The CDR3 consists of 14 residues. CDR1 is KGHSH, CDR2 LQKENI, per germline. The CDR3 region is CASSRDRGDYGYTF. In DNA form, the CDR3 reads TGTGCCAGCTCACGGGACAGGGGGGACTATGGCTACACCTTC.

This clonotype has at least ten counts. In nucleotides, the CDR3 is TGTGCCAGCAGTGAAGCTAGGGGCGCGACCCTCGGACCTGGGGCCAACGTCCTGACTTTC. It is translated as CASSEARGATLGPGANVLTF. This sequence joins TRBV6-1 and TRBJ2-6, with TRBD1 as a possible D gene (5 bases). The CDR3 has 20 residues. The V gene's germline CDR1 is MNHNS and CDR2 SASEGT. Trimming shortened V by 0 bases and J by 2 bases, and 20 bases separated the two germline ends.

This clonotype has ten or more counts. This chain joins TRBV5-1 and TRBJ1-2, with no clear D. V was shortened by 5 bases and J by 7 bases, with 18 bases between the two germline ends. Germline values: CDR1 SGHRS, CDR2 YFSETQ. The CDR3 runs 14 residues. CDR3 protein: CASRLTPGPGGYTF. CDR3 coding DNA: TGCGCCAGCAGACTTACCCCGGGCCCCGGTGGCTACACCTTC. The full variable domain, completed using reference TRBV5-1 and TRBJ1-2, is KAGVTQTPRYLIKTRGQQVTLSCSPISGHRSVSWYQQTPGQGLQFLFEYFSETQRNKGNFPGRFSGRQFSNSRSEMNVSTLELGDSALYLCASRLTPGPGGYTFGSGTRLTVV.

The chain employs TRBV12-3 or TRBV12-4 and TRBJ1-5, with D unresolved. Trimming cost V 6 bases and J 5 bases, with 11 bases left between them. This CDR3 spans 13 amino acids. Here the CDR3 reads CASRPSRDQPQHF. Here the CDR3 DNA reads TGTGCCAGCAGGCCCTCTAGAGATCAGCCCCAGCATTTT.

This clonotype was seen ten or more times. The gene calls are TRBV12-5 and TRBJ1-1; D is ambiguous. This CDR3 comprises 13 residues. Germline V CDR1 and CDR2: LGHNT, FRNRAP. The V end lost 1 base, the J end lost 6 bases, and 9 bases lay between the germline ends. CDR3 amino acids: CASGLASSAEAFF. For the CDR3, the DNA is TGTGCTAGTGGTTTGGCAAGCTCCGCTGAAGCTTTCTTT.

This clonotype was observed many times. The rearrangement uses TRBV10-3 and TRBJ1-4; possibly TRBD1 for D (6 bases). Trimming removed 2 bases at V and 11 bases at J, with 6 bases between. Germline CDR1 ENHRY, CDR2 SYGVKD. This CDR3 contains 11 residues. The CDR3 sequence is CAISEGQKLFF. For the CDR3, the DNA is TGTGCCATCAGTGAGGGACAGAAACTGTTTTTT.

The chain has TRBV7-9 and TRBJ1-1; TRBD1 might be the D (5 bases). V shed 3 bases and J shed 4 bases, with 21 bases lying between them. Germline values: CDR1 SEHNR, CDR2 FQNEAQ (reference sequence). This CDR3 spans 17 amino acids. The CDR3 protein is CASSFRGAIRSGTEAFF. The CDR3 DNA sequence: TGTGCCAGCAGCTTTCGAGGGGCGATAAGATCGGGCACTGAAGCTTTCTTT.

About this clonotype itself: The final CDR3 position lacks the conserved phenylalanine or tryptophan, pointing to a likely read error. This chain joins TRBV27 and TRBJ2-7, with D unresolved. The V and J ends lost 5 bases and 7 bases respectively, with 18 bases between them. The CDR3 has 14 residues. Germline V CDR1 and CDR2: MNHEY, SMNVEV (reference sequence). The CDR3 region has the DNA TGTGCCAGCAGTGAGCGCAGATCGTTGGGGGAGCAGTACTCC. Translated: CASSERRSLGEQYS.

The chain couples TRBV7-2 to TRBJ1-1; 9 nucleotides match TRBD1. CDR3 length: 14 amino acids. Germline V CDR1 and CDR2: SGHTA, FQGNSA. Trimming took 9 bases from V and 3 from J; bases not matched to a gene: 8. The CDR3 DNA sequence: TGTGCCAGTTACAGGGGGCTTAGCTACACTGAAGCTTTCTTT. This encodes CASYRGLSYTEAFF.

Only a few counts were recorded for this clonotype. The gene calls are TRBV12-5 and TRBJ2-3; tentatively, D is TRBD1 or TRBD2 (5 bases each). V was pared by 3 bases and J by 0 bases, with 19 bases between. There are 18 residues in the CDR3. Per germline, CDR1 LGHNT and CDR2 FRNRAP. The CDR3 DNA sequence: TGTGCTAGTGGTTTTGGGATGAGATGGGACGGGAGCACAGATACGCAGTATTTT. Protein sequence: CASGFGMRWDGSTDTQYF.

There are many counts of this clonotype. V is TRBV21-1 and J is TRBJ2-7. TRBV21-1 is flagged as a pseudogene. CDR3 length: 16 residues. The chain's CDR3 is CASSKRRTPSSYEQYF. The CDR3, as DNA: TGTGCCAGCAGCAAACGAAGAACACCGAGCTCCTACGAGCAGTACTTC.

The gene calls are TRBV24-1 and TRBJ2-1; 9 bases are a match to TRBD2. Unmatched junction bases numbered 7, after V lost 4 bases and J lost 4 bases. The CDR3 covers 16 residues. From germline, CDR1 is KGHDR and CDR2 SFDVKD. The CDR3, as DNA: TGTGCCACCAGTGACGCTAGCGGGATAACGTACAATGAGCAGTTCTTC. Amino acid sequence: CATSDASGITYNEQFF.

At least ten counts were recorded for this clonotype. The J gene is TRBJ2-1, the V gene TRBV18; D gene uncertain. Trimming left V 3 bases short and J 8 bases short, with 11 bases between. This CDR3 has 13 residues. CDR1 is KGHSH, CDR2 LQKENI, per germline. The CDR3 DNA is TGTGCCAGCTCACCCGTGGGTTCGGATGAGCAGTTCTTC. Protein product: CASSPVGSDEQFF.

The chain carries TRBV12-3 or TRBV12-4 and TRBJ1-2; 7 nucleotides agree with TRBD1. V trimming: 2 bases; J trimming: 6 bases; junction bases outside the gene matches: 3. The CDR3 loop spans 13 amino acids. CDR3 sequence (DNA): TGTGCCAGCAGTTTACAGGGGGTAAATGGCTACACCTTC. Translated: CASSLQGVNGYTF.

This clonotype was picked up many times. CDR3 in DNA: TGTGCCAGCAGCTTGGGGCAGGACAGTAATTCACCCCTCCACTTT. Its protein is CASSLGQDSNSPLHF. This chain joins TRBV5-4 and TRBJ1-6, with D tentatively TRBD1 (6 bases). V was cut by 0 bases and J by 6 bases, with 10 bases left in between. The CDR3 is 15 amino acids. Germline V gene data show CDR1 as SGHNT and CDR2 as YYREEE (reference sequence).